The 5 T cell receptor beta chains below were found in one sample sequenced in a study of T-cell memory formation after mild COVID-19. TCRdb fed the 5' RACE reads into MiXCR, producing one record per CDR3 protein. This repertoire shows about 350,000 distinct CDR3 sequences, roughly 14% found once; its top ten account for roughly 22%. The source material was PBMCs or a T cell subset sorted from them (not recorded which). The origin of the receptors is a man aged 18 to 30 who had mild COVID-19 (a few samples of this study predate the infection). Cell type and time point are not known.

This sequence joins TRBV7-8 and TRBJ2-7, with TRBD2 identical over 8 bases. Germline lookup yields CDR1 SGHVS and CDR2 FQNEAQ. The CDR3 has 15 residues. J was trimmed by 1 base and V by 3 bases; bases with no gene match: 5. The DNA for the CDR3 is TGTGCCAGCAGCTTTAAGCGGGGGAAGTCCTACGAGCAGTACTTC. Translation: CASSFKRGKSYEQYF.

This clonotype has a handful of counts. The chain employs TRBV4-2 and TRBJ1-2, with 10 positions matching TRBD1. CDR1 is LGHNA, CDR2 YNFKEQ, per germline. CDR3 length: 18 amino acids. The J segment lost 3 bases and the V segment lost 1 base, leaving 11 bases of the junction unmatched. The CDR3 nucleotides read TGTGCCAGCAGCCAAGCCGGGACAGGGGTTTTGTTTGACTATGGCTACACCTTC. This translates into CASSQAGTGVLFDYGYTF.

V is TRBV12-3 or TRBV12-4 and J is TRBJ2-2; D is perhaps TRBD2 (6 bases). V was pared by 5 bases and J by 7 bases, with 14 bases between. CDR3 size: 14 residues. The DNA of the CDR3 is TGTGCCAGCAGTACTCCGACTAGAGTCGGGGAGCTGTTTTTT. As protein: CASSTPTRVGELFF.

This clonotype was seen a single time. The chain recombines TRBV27 with TRBJ1-2; D possibly corresponds to TRBD1 (5 bases). Germline CDR1 MNHEY, CDR2 SMNVEV (reference sequence). Trimming cost V 0 bases and J 2 bases, with 10 bases left between them. This CDR3 has 15 residues. CDR3 residues: CASSLSLTDNYGYTF. CDR3 nucleotide sequence: TGTGCCAGCAGTTTATCACTGACAGACAACTATGGCTACACCTTC.

CDR3 protein: CSAPASGGADTQYF. The CDR3 region has the DNA TGCAGTGCGCCCGCTAGCGGGGGGGCAGATACGCAGTATTTT. The chain has TRBV20-1 and TRBJ2-3; 12 positions match TRBD2. Germline CDR1 is DFQATT and CDR2 is SNEGSKA (reference sequence). V dropped 6 bases and J dropped 4; count of bases not matched to a gene: 5. There are 14 residues in the CDR3.